The clone carrying this T cell receptor beta chain was seen only a few times. The antigen is unknown. The sample is drawn from a study of identical twins. Overall study results and limits: Zero-insertion findings could be partly confounded by invariant cells (MAIT and iNKT cells).

The germline gives CDR1 MNHNS, CDR2 SASEGT. This CDR3 region has 14 residues. Trimming removed 2 bases from V and 7 bases from J; junction bases left unmatched: 7. TCRdb used MiXCR to reprocess the 5' RACE reads, holding one entry per CDR3 protein. The sample has 690,000 or so distinct CDR3 sequences, around 8.3% seen once. This sample was also put to use in a study of yellow fever vaccine responses in identical twins.

The receptor was isolated from a woman under 30 in good health. The sequenced sample consisted of PBMCs. The chain carries TRBV6-1 and TRBJ1-2; 7 bases are shared with TRBD1. This chain's CDR3 is CASSESQGVGGYTF. The CDR3 DNA is TGTGCCAGCAGTGAATCCCAGGGGGTCGGTGGCTACACCTTC.